These 3 T cell receptor beta chains originate from one sample sequenced in a study of Ad26.COV2.S vaccination and SARS-CoV-2 variants. Treatment noted: 15 to 20 received Ad26.COV2.S at low or high dose, single or two shots; 5 received placebo; per-sample allocation not given. Sampling was performed 63 days after the first vaccine or placebo injection. Generated by immunoSEQ multiplex PCR, the TCRdb table keeps only in-frame clones and is missing some. This sample carries around 300,000 clones, roughly nine tenths of them seen once, and the ten largest clones take 4.5% to 7%. The sequencing here drew on peripheral blood, taken in a trial of Ad26.COV2.S vaccine versus placebo. These receptors were obtained from a person between 18 and 60 years old who received the Ad26.COV2.S COVID-19 vaccine or a placebo.

The chain has TRBV6-5 and TRBJ2-7, with no clear D. This CDR3 is 16 amino acids long. Germline assignment: CDR1 MNHEY and CDR2 SVGAGI. The V end lost 0 bases, the J end lost 3 bases, and 15 bases lay between the germline ends. The CDR3 DNA reads as TGTGCCAGCAGTTACTCGGAAGATATCATGAGCTACGAGCAGTACGTC. This codes for CASSYSEDIMSYEQYV.

The gene calls are TRBV5-1 and TRBJ2-3; possibly TRBD2 for D (5 bases). The CDR3 loop spans 16 amino acids. Trimming stripped 0 bases from V and 0 bases from J, with 11 bases between. Germline V gene sequence: CDR1 SGHRS, CDR2 YFSETQ. DNA of the CDR3: TGCGCCAGCAGCTTGGTAGGGCCGGGGAGCACAGATACGCAGTATTTT. It specifies CASSLVGPGSTDTQYF. The whole variable domain, remainder taken from reference TRBV5-1 and TRBJ2-3, is KAGVTQTPRYLIKTRGQQVTLSCSPISGHRSVSWYQQTPGQGLQFLFEYFSETQRNKGNFPGRFSGRQFSNSRSEMNVSTLELGDSALYLCASSLVGPGSTDTQYFGPGTRLTVL.

V gene TRBV13 combines with J gene TRBJ2-1; D is undetermined. V was cut by 1 base and J by 4 bases, with 11 bases left in between. The length of the CDR3 is 15 residues. Germline assignment: CDR1 PRHDT and CDR2 FYEKMQ (reference sequence). The CDR3: CASSLVAGRYNEQFF. The CDR3 bases are TGTGCCAGCAGCTTAGTGGCAGGTCGGTACAATGAGCAGTTCTTC.